This entry features one TCR beta chain sequence. Its antigen target is currently unknown. No much larger clone exists at a distance of one base, and base qualities are not known. The sample comes from a study of blood T cell repertoires in COVID-19 (dated by TCRdb to the early 2020s). About the study as a whole: The collaborator samples originated in the United States, Italy and Spain and spanned the acute and convalescent phases of COVID-19. The material from the prospective study consisted of cDNA or gDNA derived from T cells, B-cell-depleted T cells, or PBMCs. Samples came from the ongoing ImmuneRACE study (first 160 participants) plus 1,254 subjects from 6 global collaborators. The sample metadata nearly always contained a de-identified subject ID, COVID-19 status, age in years and sex. Subjects who had been exposed to COVID-19, were actively infected with it, or had recovered from it provided the deeply sampled blood TCRbeta repertoires that made up the dataset. HLA class I and class II types, where available, came from metadata supplied by the sample provider rather than from assay-based typing. The repertoires were made available in a free public database intended to serve as a resource for research on the immune response to SARS-CoV-2.

In the prospective study, participants were roughly 18 to 100 years old, resided in about two dozen geographic areas of the United States, and were enrolled through a virtual design. In the prospective study, cohorts were assigned on the basis of participant-reported clinical history obtained from a screening survey and a study questionnaire. Each participant in the prospective study had whole blood, serum and a nasopharyngeal or oropharyngeal swab collected by mobile phlebotomists. Additional blood draws and questionnaires over an approximately two-month period could optionally be provided by prospective study participants. Prospective study blood samples were shipped either frozen or at room temperature before DNA extraction. The paper as a whole reports these results and caveats: How much clinical and demographic metadata was included differed by source and by participant, and the metadata was provided uncurated.

Germline trimming: 1 base from V, 1 base from J; junction bases outside gene matches: 7. CDR1 and CDR2 (LNHDA, SQIVND) derive from the germline V gene (reference sequence). CDR3 length: 18 amino acids, cysteine to phenylalanine. Only the CDR3 part of the read is kept: 54 bases, read in frame from the first base. TCRbeta CDR3 regions were amplified from genomic DNA by means of the immunoSEQ Assay, a bias-controlled multiplex PCR. As for how the authors treated the data: The number of nucleated cells in each sample was estimated from the amplification of reference gene primers within the assay. To quantify the absolute abundance of each unique TCRbeta CDR3 rearrangement, sequence reads were collapsed and filtered. Productive Simpson clonality was computed per sample as the square root of Simpson's diversity index over productive rearrangements. The source is immuneACCESS, and TCRdb retained only in-frame sequences with V and J called. Part of the clones is not carried over; for the studies checked, unresolved V genes explain less than half of this, and the remainder is unexplained. From that table come the V and J calls and clone size; the DNA was used to work out D and trimming. This sample comprises 210,000 or so clones, over 75% of them detected only once. The ten largest clones add up to 4.3% of the sample.

The chain is encoded by TRBV19 joined to TRBJ2-3, with TRBD2 matching 11 junction bases. The source material was PBMCs or T cells enriched from blood (not recorded which). The clonotype was recovered from a man aged 30-40 years with acute COVID-19. The CDR3 corresponds to CASSIGLAGGDGTDTQYF. Read as DNA, the sequence is TGTGCCAGTAGTATAGGGCTAGCGGGGGGCGATGGCACAGATACGCAGTATTTT.